Ten or more counts support the clone carrying this T cell receptor beta chain. The antigen is undetermined. Germline V CDR1 and CDR2: SGHNT, YYREEE (reference sequence). This CDR3 spans 13 amino acids. Trimming took off 0 bases at V and 14 bases at J, with 15 bases between the two ends. It was focal radiation plus CTLA-4 blockade with ipilimumab that patients with chemo-refractory metastatic non-small-cell lung cancer received. This sample was included in a study of radiotherapy plus CTLA-4 blockade in lung cancer. In the study overall: Objective response rate was 18%; disease control rate, under 35%.

Generated by immunoSEQ multiplex PCR, the TCRdb table keeps only in-frame clones and is missing some. This repertoire shows around 41,000 clones, roughly 64% found once; its top ten account for 20% to 25%. Study observations and caveats: Per reports, early blood T cell clone dynamics, plus interferon-beta, forecast response most strongly. Radiotherapy plus ipilimumab was followed by expansion in blood of tumor-derived TCR clones.

The source is a human donor with non-small cell lung cancer who had a partial response to radiotherapy plus ipilimumab. The source was peripheral blood, collected from a patient treated with radiotherapy plus ipilimumab. The V call is TRBV5-4, the J call TRBJ1-5; a weak D match, TRBD1 (6 bases). The CDR3 nucleotides are TGTGCCAGCAGCTTGGAGGTACAGGGTTCTAAGCATTTT. Translation: CASSLEVQGSKHF.